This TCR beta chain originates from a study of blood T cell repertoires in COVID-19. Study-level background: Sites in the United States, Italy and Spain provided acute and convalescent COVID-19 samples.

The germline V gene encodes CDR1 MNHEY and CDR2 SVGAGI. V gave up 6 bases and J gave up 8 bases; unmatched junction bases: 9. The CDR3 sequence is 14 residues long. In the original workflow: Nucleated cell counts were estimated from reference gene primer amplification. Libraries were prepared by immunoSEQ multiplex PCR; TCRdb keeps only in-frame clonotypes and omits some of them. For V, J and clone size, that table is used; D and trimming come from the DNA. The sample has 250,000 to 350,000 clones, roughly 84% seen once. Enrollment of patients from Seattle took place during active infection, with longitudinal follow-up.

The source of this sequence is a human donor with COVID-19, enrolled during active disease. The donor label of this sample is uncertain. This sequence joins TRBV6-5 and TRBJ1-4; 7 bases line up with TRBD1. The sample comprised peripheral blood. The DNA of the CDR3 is TGTGCCAGCAGCCGGACAGGCCTTGGAGAAAAACTGTTTTTT. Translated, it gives CASSRTGLGEKLFF.